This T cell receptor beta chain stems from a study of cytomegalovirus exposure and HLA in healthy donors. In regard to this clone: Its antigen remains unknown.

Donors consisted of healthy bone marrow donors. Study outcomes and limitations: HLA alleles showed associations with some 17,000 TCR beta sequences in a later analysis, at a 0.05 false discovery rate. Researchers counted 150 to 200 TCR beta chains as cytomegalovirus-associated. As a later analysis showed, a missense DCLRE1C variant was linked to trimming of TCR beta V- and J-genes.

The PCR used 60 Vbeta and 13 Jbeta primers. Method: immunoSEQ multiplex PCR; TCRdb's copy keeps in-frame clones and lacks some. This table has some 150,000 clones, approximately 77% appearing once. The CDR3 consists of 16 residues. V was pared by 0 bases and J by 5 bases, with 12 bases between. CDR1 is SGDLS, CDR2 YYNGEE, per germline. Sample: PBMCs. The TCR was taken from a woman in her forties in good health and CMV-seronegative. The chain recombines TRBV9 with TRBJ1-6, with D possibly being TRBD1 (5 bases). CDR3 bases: TGTGCCAGCAGCGTAGGACCCGACAGTCATAATTCACCCCTCCACTTT. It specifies CASSVGPDSHNSPLHF.